This TCR beta chain is drawn from a study of cytomegalovirus exposure and HLA in healthy donors. The PCR employed 60 Vbeta primers together with 13 Jbeta primers. The method was immunoSEQ multiplex PCR; TCRdb's version includes in-frame clones alone and lacks a portion of them. This sample has about 300,000 clones, with roughly 85% found just once. The CDR3 is 13 residues long. In germline, CDR1 is GTSNPN, CDR2 SVGIG (reference sequence). V was clipped by 3 bases and J by 6 bases, with 12 bases between them. Findings and caveats of the study: In a later analysis, CMV-associated beta chains were mostly HLA-associated, it appeared. Being productive about 90% or about 30% of the time was typical of most TCR beta V segments in an earlier analysis.

With respect to this clone: Its target is unknown.

This chain connects TRBV30 to TRBJ2-1; D may be TRBD2 (6 bases). Sequences were obtained from PBMCs. This clonotype was sampled from a man between 35 and 55 years old in good health and CMV-seropositive. For the CDR3, the DNA is TGTGCCTGGAGCGCGGACGGGGGCAATGAGCAGTTCTTC. Amino acid sequence: CAWSADGGNEQFF.